The T cell receptor (beta chain) described here comes from a study of shared clonotypes between healthy human individuals. Turning to the study itself: There were three CD4 naive, three CD4 memory, two CD8 naive and one CD8 memory plates per donor. Notes on the study in general: Sorted-subset sequencing, rarefaction showed, was incomplete despite large depth.

CDR3 length equals 15 residues. The germline CDR1 and CDR2 sequences are SEHNR and FQNEAQ (reference sequence). The germline V and J ends were trimmed by 5 bases and 0 bases, with 11 bases remaining between them. Naive CD8 cells lacked CD45RO and underwent positive selection for CCR7, leaving out terminally differentiated effector memory CD45RA+ cells. Note on this clone: Its specificity is unknown.

The assay was carried out at the deep level. The assay was immunoSEQ multiplex PCR, and TCRdb's table has in-frame clones only and misses some. The sample yields about 2.1 million clones, around 93% seen once. The V gene is TRBV7-9, the J gene TRBJ2-4; D is unresolved. The sequence was collected from a man aged 18 to 30 in good health. Some clones in this sample may be carry-over from other donors' samples. The sequenced sample was naive CD8+ T cells from PBMCs. The CDR3 DNA is TGTGCCAGCAGCGGTGAGCATCTAGCCAAAAACATTCAGTACTTC. Amino acid sequence: CASSGEHLAKNIQYF.